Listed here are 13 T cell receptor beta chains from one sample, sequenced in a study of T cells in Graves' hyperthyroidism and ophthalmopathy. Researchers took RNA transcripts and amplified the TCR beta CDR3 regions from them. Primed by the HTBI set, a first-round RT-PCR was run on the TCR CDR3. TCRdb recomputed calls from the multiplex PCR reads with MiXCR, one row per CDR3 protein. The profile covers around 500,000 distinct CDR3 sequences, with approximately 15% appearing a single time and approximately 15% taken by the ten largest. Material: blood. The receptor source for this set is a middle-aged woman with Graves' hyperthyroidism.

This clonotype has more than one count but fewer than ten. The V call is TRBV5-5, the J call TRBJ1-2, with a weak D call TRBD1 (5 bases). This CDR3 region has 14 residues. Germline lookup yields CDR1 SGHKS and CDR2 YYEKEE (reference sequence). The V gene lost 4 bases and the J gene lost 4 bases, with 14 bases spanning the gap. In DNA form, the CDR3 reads TGTGCCAGCAGCAAAGACAGCATGTTCTATGGCTACACCTTC. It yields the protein CASSKDSMFYGYTF.

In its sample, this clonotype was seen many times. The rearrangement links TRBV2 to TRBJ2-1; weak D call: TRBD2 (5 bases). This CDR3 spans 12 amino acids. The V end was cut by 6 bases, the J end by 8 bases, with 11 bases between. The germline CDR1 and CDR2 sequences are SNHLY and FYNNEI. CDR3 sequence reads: CASSPAGDEQFF. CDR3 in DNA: TGTGCCAGCAGCCCCGCCGGGGATGAGCAGTTCTTC.

As DNA, the CDR3 is TGCAGCGTTGAGATTACGGTCGACGAGCAGTACTTC. Translation gives CSVEITVDEQYF. The chain recombines TRBV29-1 with TRBJ2-7; D call uncertain. Germline V gene lookup returns CDR1 SQVTM and CDR2 ANQGSEA. This CDR3 has 12 residues. Deletions cut 3 bases from V and 5 bases from J, with 11 bases between.

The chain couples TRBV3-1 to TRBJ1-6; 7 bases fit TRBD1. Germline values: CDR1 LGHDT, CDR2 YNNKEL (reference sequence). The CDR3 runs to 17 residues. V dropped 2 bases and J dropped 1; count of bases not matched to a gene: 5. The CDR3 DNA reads TGTGCCAGCAGCCAACGACAGGGACGGTCCTATAATTCACCCCTCCACTTT. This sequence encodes CASSQRQGRSYNSPLHF.

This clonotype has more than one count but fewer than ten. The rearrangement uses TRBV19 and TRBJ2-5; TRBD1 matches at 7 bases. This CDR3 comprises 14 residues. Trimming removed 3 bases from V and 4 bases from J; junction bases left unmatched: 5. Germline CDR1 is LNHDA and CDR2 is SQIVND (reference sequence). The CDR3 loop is CASSMTGKGETQYF. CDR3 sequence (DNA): TGTGCCAGTAGTATGACAGGGAAGGGAGAGACCCAGTACTTC.

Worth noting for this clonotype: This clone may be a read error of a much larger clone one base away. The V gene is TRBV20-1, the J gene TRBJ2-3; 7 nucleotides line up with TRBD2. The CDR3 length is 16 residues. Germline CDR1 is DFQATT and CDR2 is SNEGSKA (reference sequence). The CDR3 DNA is TGCAGTGCTAGAGATCGACTGCAGACTAGCACAGATACGCGGTATTTT. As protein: CSARDRLQTSTDTRYF.

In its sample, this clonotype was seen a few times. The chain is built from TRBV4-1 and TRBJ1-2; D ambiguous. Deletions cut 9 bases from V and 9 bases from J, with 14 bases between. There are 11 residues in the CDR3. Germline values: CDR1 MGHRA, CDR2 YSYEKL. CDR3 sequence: CARTRAGSYTF. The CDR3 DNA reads TGCGCCAGGACTCGTGCTGGTAGCTACACCTTC.

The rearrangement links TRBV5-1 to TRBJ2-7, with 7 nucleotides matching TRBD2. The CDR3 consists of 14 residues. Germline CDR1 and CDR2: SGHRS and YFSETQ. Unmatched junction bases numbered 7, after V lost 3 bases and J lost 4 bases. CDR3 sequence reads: CASSWSGSGYEQYF. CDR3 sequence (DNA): TGCGCCAGCAGCTGGTCGGGTAGCGGGTACGAGCAGTACTTC.

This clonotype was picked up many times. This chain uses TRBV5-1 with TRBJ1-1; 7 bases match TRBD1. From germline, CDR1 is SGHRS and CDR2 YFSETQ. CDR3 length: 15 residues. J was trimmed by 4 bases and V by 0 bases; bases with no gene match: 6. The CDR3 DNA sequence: TGCGCCAGCAGCTTGGGGACAGGAGAGGCCACTGAAGCTTTCTTT. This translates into CASSLGTGEATEAFF.

DNA of the CDR3: TGTGCCAGCAGGGGACAGGGGTCTAGCACTGAAGCTTTCTTT. Encoded protein: CASRGQGSSTEAFF. The chain couples TRBV5-5 to TRBJ1-1, with TRBD1 matching 10 bases. In germline, CDR1 is SGHKS, CDR2 YYEKEE (reference sequence). The length of the CDR3 is 14 residues. V shed 5 bases, J shed 4 bases, and the junction held 5 bases outside the gene matches.

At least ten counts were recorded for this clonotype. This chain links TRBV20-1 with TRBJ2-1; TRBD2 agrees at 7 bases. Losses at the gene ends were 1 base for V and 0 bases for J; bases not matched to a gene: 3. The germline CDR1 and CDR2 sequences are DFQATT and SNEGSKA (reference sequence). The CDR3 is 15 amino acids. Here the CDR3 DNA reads TGCAGTGCTAGAGGAGGACTAGGCTCCTACAATGAGCAGTTCTTC. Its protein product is CSARGGLGSYNEQFF.

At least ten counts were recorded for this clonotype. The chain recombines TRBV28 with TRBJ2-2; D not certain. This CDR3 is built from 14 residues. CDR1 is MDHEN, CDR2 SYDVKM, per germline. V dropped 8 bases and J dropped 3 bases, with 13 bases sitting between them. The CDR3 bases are TGTGCCAGCTATCCTCGTATGGACACCGGGGAGCTGTTTTTT. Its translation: CASYPRMDTGELFF.

CDR3: CASSSPEGGFSRLQQETQYF. The CDR3 DNA is TGCGCCAGCAGCTCCCCGGAGGGGGGTTTCAGCAGGCTCCAACAAGAGACCCAGTACTTC. The chain recombines TRBV5-1 with TRBJ2-5; D may correspond to TRBD1 or TRBD2 (6 bases each). V dropped 3 bases and J dropped 2 bases, with 29 bases sitting between them. The CDR3 extends over 20 amino acids. Germline V lookup: CDR1 SGHRS, CDR2 YFSETQ.